Listed below are T cell receptor beta chains from one sample, sequenced in a study of T cells in localized non-small cell lung cancer. Assay used: immunoSEQ multiplex PCR; TCRdb lists only in-frame clones, some missing. This sample yields around 31,000 clones, of which 89% are seen a single time; around 10% belongs to the top ten. The sample was peripheral blood, taken before any cancer treatment. The receptors shown here come from a woman between 35 and 70 years old with stage I lung adenocarcinoma. The CDR3 runs from the conserved cysteine through the conserved F or W. Fields, in order: V gene, J gene, clone size, D gene, CDR3 DNA, CDR3 protein. A D gene is named only where the DNA matches it firmly. Size tells how often a clone was seen (once, few, many) or the class of an expanded clone, and some rows leave it out.

>TRBV30|TRBJ2-7|-|TRBD1
TGTGCCTGGAGTGGGACAGGTAGACTCTACGAGCAGTACTTC
CAWSGTGRLYEQYF
>TRBV27|TRBJ2-5|-|TRBD1
TGTGCCAGCCCACGGACAGGTCAAGAGACCCAGTACTTC
CASPRTGQETQYF
>TRBV6-4|TRBJ1-5|-|TRBD1
TGTGCCAGCAGGGGACAGGGGGGTGGTCAGCCCCAGCATTTT
CASRGQGGGQPQHF
>TRBV6-4|TRBJ2-1|-|-
TGTGCCAGCAGTCTAGTCCCAGGAAGCTACAATGAGCAGTTCTTC
CASSLVPGSYNEQFF
>TRBV7-9|TRBJ2-7|-|-
TGTGCCAGCAGCCTCTCAGACAGGTACGAGCAGTACTTC
CASSLSDRYEQYF
>TRBV18|TRBJ1-6|-|-
TGTGCCAGCTCCCCGGAGAATCGGGGTTCACCCCTCCACTTT
CASSPENRGSPLHF
>TRBV5-1|TRBJ1-5|once|TRBD1
TGCGCCAGCAGCCCTGGGACAGGCAATCAGCCCCAGCATTTT
CASSPGTGNQPQHF
>TRBV7-9|TRBJ1-5|-|-
TGTGCCAGCAGCTTCCTTAATCGGCCCCAGCATTTT
CASSFLNRPQHF
>TRBV28|TRBJ2-2|-|-
TGTGCCAGCAGTTTCACGGGAGAGCTGTTTTTT
CASSFTGELFF
>TRBV25-1|TRBJ2-5|-|TRBD2
TGTGCCAGCAGCCACACTGGGCCCGCGGGGGGCCGATGGGAGACCCAGTACTTC
CASSHTGPAGGRWETQYF
>TRBV6-5|TRBJ2-2|-|-
TGTGCCAGCAGTTTTACATCGACGGGCACCGGGGAGCTGTTTTTT
CASSFTSTGTGELFF